Listed below are T cell receptor beta chains from one sample, sequenced in a study of response to subunit inactivated influenza vaccine. TCRdb redid the calling of the RT-PCR reads with MiXCR, one entry per CDR3 protein. The data show almost 600,000 distinct CDR3 sequences, with around 15% seen just once and 11% held by the top ten. The material was PBMCs from blood, obtained roughly 13 days after vaccination. The receptors stem from a man in his fifties or sixties who received an inactivated influenza vaccine. Both conserved end residues are part of each CDR3. The D gene is left open where the match is weak. Expanded clones are given a class, and other clones once, few, many or no size at all.

v_call	clone_size	cdr3_length	d_call	j_call	cdr3_aa	cdr3_nt
TRBV12-3/TRBV12-4	few	13	.	TRBJ2-5	CASSLKQEKTQYF	TGTGCCAGCAGTTTAAAGCAGGAGAAGACCCAGTACTTC
TRBV5-1	few	17	.	TRBJ2-6	CASSIQGLSSGANVLTF	TGCGCCAGCAGCATACAGGGCCTAAGCTCTGGGGCCAACGTCCTGACTTTC
TRBV4-2	.	16	.	TRBJ2-2	CASSQESFGFTGELFF	TGTGCCAGCAGCCAAGAGTCGTTTGGGTTCACCGGGGAGCTGTTTTTT
TRBV5-1	few	14	TRBD1	TRBJ1-2	CASREATGNYGYTF	TGCGCCAGCAGGGAAGCGACAGGGAACTATGGCTACACCTTC
TRBV7-3	many	13	.	TRBJ2-1	CASSGGPADEQFF	TGTGCCAGCAGCGGTGGACCGGCGGATGAGCAGTTCTTC
TRBV5-1	many	14	.	TRBJ1-1	CASSRGQGNTEAFF	TGCGCCAGCAGCCGGGGGCAGGGGAACACTGAAGCTTTCTTT
TRBV12-5	few	13	TRBD1	TRBJ2-1	CASGFTGGYEQFF	TGTGCTAGTGGTTTCACAGGGGGCTATGAGCAGTTCTTC
TRBV20-1	many	17	TRBD2	TRBJ2-3	CSASEATLADYTDTQYF	TGCAGTGCTAGTGAGGCGACACTAGCGGATTACACAGATACGCAGTATTTT
TRBV10-3	few	15	TRBD1	TRBJ1-2	CAILTREGAIYGYTF	TGTGCCATCCTGACCCGGGAGGGGGCGATCTATGGCTACACCTTC
TRBV20-1	few	14	TRBD1	TRBJ2-7	CSALGQGAGYEQYF	TGCAGTGCTCTAGGACAGGGGGCAGGGTACGAGCAGTACTTC
TRBV30	few	16	.	TRBJ2-2	CAWSVFIEGHTGELFF	TGTGCCTGGAGTGTATTTATTGAGGGGCACACCGGGGAGCTGTTTTTT
TRBV3-1	few	15	.	TRBJ1-1	CASSHSKGGGTEAFF	TGTGCCAGCAGCCACTCTAAGGGGGGCGGGACTGAAGCTTTCTTT
TRBV7-3	few	16	.	TRBJ2-1	CASSLTGSSSRNEQFF	TGTGCCAGCAGCTTAACTGGTAGTTCGTCTCGCAATGAGCAGTTCTTC
TRBV20-1	few	15	TRBD1	TRBJ2-7	CSARDPSRGYYEQYF	TGCAGTGCTAGAGATCCTAGCAGGGGGTACTACGAGCAGTACTTC
TRBV5-5	few	15	TRBD1	TRBJ2-2	CASSIGQGFTGELFF	TGTGCCAGCAGCATCGGACAGGGATTTACCGGGGAGCTGTTTTTT
TRBV7-9	few	12	.	TRBJ2-7	CASSVHLYEQYF	TGTGCCAGCAGCGTTCACCTCTACGAGCAGTACTTC
TRBV29-1	many	13	TRBD1	TRBJ2-1	CSVGRTGGGEQFF	TGCAGCGTTGGACGGACAGGGGGAGGTGAGCAGTTCTTC
TRBV7-7	.	15	.	TRBJ2-7	CASGYIPPGNYEQYF	TGTGCTAGCGGCTACATACCTCCTGGTAACTACGAGCAGTACTTC
TRBV9	many	17	.	TRBJ2-2	CASTRGTGGTFTGELFF	TGTGCCAGCACCCGAGGGACTGGCGGGACTTTCACCGGGGAGCTGTTTTTT